Only a few counts were recorded for the clone carrying this T cell receptor beta chain. The target antigen is unknown. The ends were cut back, 2 bases at V and 2 bases at J, with 5 bases in the middle. The CDR3 runs to 13 residues. The germline V gene encodes CDR1 SGDLS and CDR2 YYNGEE. The data were obtained in a study of beta chain features in type 1 diabetes. General study points: There was a moderate but significant shortening of TCRB CDR3s in all four CD4+ subsets of Type 1 diabetes patients.

Sequencing targeted expressed TCRB transcripts, as all isolated RNA had been reverse transcribed. The data were produced by immunoSEQ multiplex PCR, yet TCRdb's version contains in-frame clones alone and is incomplete. The sample carries a few hundred thousand clones, about 23% recorded once. This TCR was recovered from a woman in her twenties or thirties with type 1 diabetes. The V call is TRBV9, the J call TRBJ2-1; D remains ambiguous. Sequenced material: naive CD4+ T cells from blood. CDR3 DNA sequence: TGTGCCAGCAGCGTTCAGGCCTACAATGAGCAGTTCTTC. Encoded protein: CASSVQAYNEQFF.